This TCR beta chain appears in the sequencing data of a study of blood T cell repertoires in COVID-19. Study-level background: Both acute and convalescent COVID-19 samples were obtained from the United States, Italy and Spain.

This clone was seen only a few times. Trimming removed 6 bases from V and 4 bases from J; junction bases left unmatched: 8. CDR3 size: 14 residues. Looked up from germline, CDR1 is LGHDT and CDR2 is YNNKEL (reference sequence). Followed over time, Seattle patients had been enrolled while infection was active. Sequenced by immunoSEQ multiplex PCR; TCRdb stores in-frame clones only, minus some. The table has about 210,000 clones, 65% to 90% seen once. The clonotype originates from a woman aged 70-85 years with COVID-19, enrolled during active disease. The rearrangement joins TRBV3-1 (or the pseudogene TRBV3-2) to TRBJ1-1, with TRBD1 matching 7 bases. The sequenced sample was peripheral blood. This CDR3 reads CASSFGQVSTEAFF. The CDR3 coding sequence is TGTGCCAGCAGTTTTGGACAGGTGAGCACTGAAGCTTTCTTT.